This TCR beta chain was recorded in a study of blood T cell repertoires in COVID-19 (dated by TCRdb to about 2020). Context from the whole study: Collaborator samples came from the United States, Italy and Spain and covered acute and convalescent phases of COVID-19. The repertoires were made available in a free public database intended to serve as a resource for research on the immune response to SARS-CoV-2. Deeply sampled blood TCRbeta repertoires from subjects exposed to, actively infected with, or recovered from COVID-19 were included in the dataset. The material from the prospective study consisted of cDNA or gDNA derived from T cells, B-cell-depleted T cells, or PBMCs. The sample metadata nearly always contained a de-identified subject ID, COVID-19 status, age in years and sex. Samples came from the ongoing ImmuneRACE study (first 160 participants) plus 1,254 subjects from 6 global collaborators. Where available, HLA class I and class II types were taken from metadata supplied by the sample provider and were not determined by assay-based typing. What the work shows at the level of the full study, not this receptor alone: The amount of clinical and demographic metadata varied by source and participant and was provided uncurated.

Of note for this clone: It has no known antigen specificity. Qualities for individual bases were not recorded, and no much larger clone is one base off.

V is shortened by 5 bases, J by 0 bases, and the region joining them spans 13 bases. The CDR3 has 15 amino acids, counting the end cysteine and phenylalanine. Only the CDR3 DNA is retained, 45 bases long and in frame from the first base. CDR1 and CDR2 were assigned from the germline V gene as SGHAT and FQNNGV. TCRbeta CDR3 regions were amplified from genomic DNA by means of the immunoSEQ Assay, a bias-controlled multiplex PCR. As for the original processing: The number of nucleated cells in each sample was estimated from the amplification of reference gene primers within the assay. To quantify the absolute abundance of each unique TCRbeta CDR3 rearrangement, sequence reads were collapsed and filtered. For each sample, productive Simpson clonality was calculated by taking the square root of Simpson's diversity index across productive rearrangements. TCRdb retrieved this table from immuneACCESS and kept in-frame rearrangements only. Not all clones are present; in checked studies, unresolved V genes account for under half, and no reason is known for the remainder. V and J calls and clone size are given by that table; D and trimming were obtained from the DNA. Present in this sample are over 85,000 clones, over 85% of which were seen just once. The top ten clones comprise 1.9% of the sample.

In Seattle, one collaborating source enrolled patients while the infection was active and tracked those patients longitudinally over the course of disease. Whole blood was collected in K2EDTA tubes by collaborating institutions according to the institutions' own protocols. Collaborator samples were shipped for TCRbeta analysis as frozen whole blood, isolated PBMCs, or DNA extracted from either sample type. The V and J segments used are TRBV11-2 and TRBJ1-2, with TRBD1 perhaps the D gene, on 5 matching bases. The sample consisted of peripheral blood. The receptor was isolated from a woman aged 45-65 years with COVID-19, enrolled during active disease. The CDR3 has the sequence CASSPQGTANYGYTF. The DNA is TGTGCCAGCAGCCCCCAGGGAACAGCTAACTATGGCTACACCTTC. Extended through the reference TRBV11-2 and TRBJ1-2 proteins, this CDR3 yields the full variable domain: EAGVAQSPRYKIIEKRQSVAFWCNPISGHATLYWYQQILGQGPKLLIQFQNNGVVDDSQLPKDRFSAERLKGVDSTLKIQPAKLEDSAVYLCASSPQGTANYGYTFGSGTRLTVV.